This T cell receptor (beta chain) was identified during a study of cytomegalovirus exposure and HLA in healthy donors. Comment on this clone: Antigen specificity is unknown.

General study results and limits: Cytomegalovirus status, reportedly, was diagnosed with high specificity and sensitivity by the classifier.

Clones were read by immunoSEQ multiplex PCR, and TCRdb kept only the in-frame ones, dropping some. The table records about 140,000 clones, 80% to 90% of them present only once. The V and J ends lost 2 bases and 3 bases respectively, with 7 bases between them. The germline gives CDR1 SGHTA, CDR2 FQGNSA. CDR3 length: 13 residues. The origin of this receptor is a woman aged 25 to 39 in good health and CMV-seronegative. What was sequenced was PBMCs. The chain is built from TRBV7-2 and TRBJ1-1; D is unresolved. The CDR3 DNA reads as TGTGCCAGCAGCTTATTTCGCGACACTGAAGCTTTCTTT. Translating it yields CASSLFRDTEAFF.